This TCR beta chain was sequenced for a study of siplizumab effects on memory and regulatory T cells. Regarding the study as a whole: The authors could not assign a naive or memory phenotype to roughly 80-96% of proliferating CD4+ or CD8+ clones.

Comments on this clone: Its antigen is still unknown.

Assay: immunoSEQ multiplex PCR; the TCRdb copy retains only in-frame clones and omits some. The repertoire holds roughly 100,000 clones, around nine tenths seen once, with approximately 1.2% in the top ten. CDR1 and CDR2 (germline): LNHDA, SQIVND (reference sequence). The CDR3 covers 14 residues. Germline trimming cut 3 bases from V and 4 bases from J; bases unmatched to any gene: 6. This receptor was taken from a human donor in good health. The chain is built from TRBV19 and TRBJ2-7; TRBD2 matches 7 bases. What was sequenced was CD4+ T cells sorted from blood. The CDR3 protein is CASSIPGRIYEQYF. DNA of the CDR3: TGTGCCAGTAGTATCCCCGGGAGGATATACGAGCAGTACTTC.